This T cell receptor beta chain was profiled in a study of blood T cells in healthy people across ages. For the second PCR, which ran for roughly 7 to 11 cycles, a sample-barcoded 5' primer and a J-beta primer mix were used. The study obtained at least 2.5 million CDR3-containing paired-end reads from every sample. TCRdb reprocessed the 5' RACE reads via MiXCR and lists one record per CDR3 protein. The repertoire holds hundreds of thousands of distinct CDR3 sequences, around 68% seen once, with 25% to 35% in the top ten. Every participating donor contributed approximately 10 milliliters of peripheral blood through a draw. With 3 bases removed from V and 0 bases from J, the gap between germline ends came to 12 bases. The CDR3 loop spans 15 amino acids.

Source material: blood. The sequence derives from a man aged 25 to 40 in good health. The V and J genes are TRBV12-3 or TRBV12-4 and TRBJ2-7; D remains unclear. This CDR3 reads CASSLGSESSYEQYF. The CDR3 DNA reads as TGTGCCAGCAGTTTGGGCAGTGAAAGCTCCTACGAGCAGTACTTC.